Presented here are 22 T cell receptor beta chains from one specimen sequenced in a study of metastatic and nonmetastatic thyroid tumors. MiXCR reprocessed the PCR reads for TCRdb. The data contain under 30,000 clones, roughly 15% of them singletons. All patients were treatment-naive before thyroid surgery. Specimen: blood. The source of these receptors is a male donor with papillary thyroid cancer or a benign thyroid nodule (not recorded which). Some clones in this sample may be carry-over from other donors' samples.

This clone came up many times. The chain has TRBV7-8 and TRBJ2-7; TRBD1 is a possible D gene (5 bases). Germline lookup yields CDR1 SGHVS and CDR2 FQNEAQ. The V gene lost 1 base and the J gene lost 2 bases, with 9 bases spanning the gap. The CDR3 sequence is 14 residues long. CDR3 nucleotides: TGTGCCAGCAGCTTAGAGCTGGGGCCCTACGAGCAGTACTTC. Protein sequence: CASSLELGPYEQYF.

This clone was counted at least ten times. The V gene is TRBV28, the J gene TRBJ1-3, with D unresolved. Trimming took off 7 bases at V and 0 bases at J, with 10 bases between the two ends. There are 14 residues in the CDR3. CDR1 and CDR2 (germline): MDHEN, SYDVKM. CDR3 sequence reads: CASNKVISGNTIYF. Here the CDR3 DNA reads TGTGCCAGCAATAAAGTAATCTCTGGAAACACCATATATTTT.

The V gene is TRBV20-1, the J gene TRBJ1-1; D unresolved. Germline V lookup: CDR1 DFQATT, CDR2 SNEGSKA (reference sequence). The germline V and J ends were trimmed by 2 bases and 7 bases, with 11 bases remaining between them. The CDR3 length is 12 residues. DNA for the CDR3: TGCAGTGCTAGATGTGACTACGGTGAAGCTTTCTTT. It specifies CSARCDYGEAFF.

This clone showed up many times. The rearrangement uses TRBV5-5 and TRBJ2-7; tentatively, D is TRBD1 or TRBD2 (5 bases each). V dropped 1 base and J dropped 2 bases, with 16 bases sitting between them. Per the germline V gene, CDR1 is SGHKS and CDR2 is YYEKEE (reference sequence). The CDR3 runs 16 residues. CDR3 amino acids: CASSLNRDPPPYEQYF. DNA for the CDR3: TGTGCCAGCAGCTTGAATCGGGACCCGCCTCCCTACGAGCAGTACTTC.

This clone was found many times. J is TRBJ1-6 and V is TRBV7-9; 11 bases are shared with TRBD1. The V segment lost 4 bases and the J segment 10 bases; nucleotides outside the gene matches: 3. The CDR3 runs 14 residues. Germline V gene lookup returns CDR1 SEHNR and CDR2 FQNEAQ (reference sequence). The CDR3 here is CASSSGTGGSPLHF. The CDR3 nucleotides read TGTGCCAGCAGCTCCGGGACAGGGGGATCACCCCTCCACTTT.

This clone was observed many times. The rearrangement uses TRBV10-3 and TRBJ2-2; the D gene is possibly TRBD2 (6 bases). Trimming removed 4 bases at V and 1 base at J, with 10 bases between. CDR3 length: 15 residues. The germline V gene encodes CDR1 ENHRY and CDR2 SYGVKD. CDR3 coding DNA: TGTGCCATCAGTGCAGGTAGCGGGAACACCGGGGAGCTGTTTTTT. As protein: CAISAGSGNTGELFF.

This clone was observed at least ten times. At one of its ends the junction is not consistent with the germline gene, which may arise from a read error. The chain is built from TRBV5-4 and TRBJ1-2; D unresolved. The CDR3 contains 14 residues. Germline loops: CDR1 SGHNT, CDR2 YYREEE (reference sequence). CDR3 amino acids: CASSLALDGRFAHF. Here the CDR3 DNA reads TGTGCCAGCAGTCTGGCTCTTGACGGGCGCTTTGCCCACTTC.

This clone occurred a few times. This may arise from a read error, as a much more abundant clone is one base away. The identical CDR3 is also encoded by other nucleotide sequences in the sample. The chain links TRBV6-4 to TRBJ2-3; TRBD2 aligns across 8 bases. The CDR3 spans 14 residues. The V segment lost 5 bases and the J segment 1 base; nucleotides outside the gene matches: 2. From germline, CDR1 is MRHNA and CDR2 SNTAGT. The CDR3 protein is CASSTSGGTDTQYF. The DNA for the CDR3 is TGTGCCAGCAGTACTAGCGGTGGCACAGATACGCAGTATTTT.

This clone was seen many times. V is TRBV2 and J is TRBJ1-3; D gene uncertain. This CDR3 is built from 13 residues. With 4 bases removed from V and 0 bases from J, the gap between germline ends came to 4 bases. Germline V CDR1 and CDR2: SNHLY, FYNNEI. The CDR3 sequence: CASSGNSGNTIYF. The CDR3 DNA is TGTGCCAGCAGTGGCAACTCTGGAAACACCATATATTTT.

This clone was picked up many times. The CDR3 protein is CASSLGGDYNSPLHF. CDR3 DNA sequence: TGTGCCAGCAGTTTAGGGGGGGACTATAATTCACCCCTCCACTTT. The chain employs TRBV27 and TRBJ1-6, with D tentatively TRBD1 (5 bases). The CDR3 has 15 amino acids. V was pared by 2 bases and J by 3 bases, with 8 bases between. CDR1 and CDR2 (germline): MNHEY, SMNVEV (reference sequence).

Notes on this clone: Given a much more abundant clone one base away, this may be a read error. The V gene is TRBV7-9, the J gene TRBJ2-3; D uncertain. Germline CDR1 is SEHNR and CDR2 is FQNEAQ (reference sequence). This CDR3 has 12 residues. Trimming cost V 8 bases and J 2 bases, with 8 bases left between them. The CDR3 is CASRPLTDTQYF. The CDR3, as DNA: TGTGCCAGCCGCCCGCTCACAGATACGCAGTATTTT.

This clone has a single count. A much larger clone differs by one base, so this may be a read error. The genes are TRBV3-1 and TRBJ2-6, with TRBD1 matching over 8 bases. CDR3 length equals 17 residues. CDR1 and CDR2 (germline): LGHDT, YNNKEL (reference sequence). CDR3 sequence (DNA): TGTACCAGCAGCCAAATAACAGGGGGCTCTGGGGCCAACGTCCTGACTTTC. This codes for CTSSQITGGSGANVLTF.

This clone was found many times. The V call is TRBV6-5, the J call TRBJ2-1; TRBD2 is a possible D gene (6 bases). The length of the CDR3 is 16 residues. CDR1 MNHEY and CDR2 SVGAGI come from the germline V gene. Trimming took 4 bases from V and 0 from J, leaving 13 bases between them. This CDR3 reads CASSFLSGSSYNEQFF. CDR3 DNA sequence: TGTGCCAGCAGTTTCCTTAGCGGCAGCTCCTACAATGAGCAGTTCTTC.

This clone occurred once. The chain recombines TRBV20-1 with TRBJ2-3; D possibly corresponds to TRBD2 (6 bases). The V and J ends lost 0 bases and 12 bases respectively, with 13 bases between them. This CDR3 region has 12 residues. Per the germline V gene, CDR1 is DFQATT and CDR2 is SNEGSKA (reference sequence). The CDR3 DNA sequence: TGCAGTGCTAGAGATGCGGGGTACCCTCAGTATTTT. It encodes CSARDAGYPQYF.

V gene TRBV6-1 combines with J gene TRBJ1-2; D remains unclear. Germline assignment: CDR1 MNHNS and CDR2 SASEGT. The CDR3 extends over 15 amino acids. Between the trimmed V and J ends, which lost 8 bases and 0 bases, there was a span of 16 bases. CDR3 sequence: CASLTVTRTNYGYTF. DNA of the CDR3: TGTGCCAGCCTCACCGTTACCCGGACTAACTATGGCTACACCTTC.

This clone was found many times. This sample also contains other DNA sequences that code for the same CDR3. The chain couples TRBV7-8 to TRBJ2-6; no clear D gene. Trimming took 5 bases from V and 4 from J, leaving 12 bases between them. Germline CDR1 is SGHVS and CDR2 is FQNEAQ. The CDR3 has 15 residues. The CDR3 nucleotides read TGTGCCAGCAGCCCGCTGCGGTTCGGGGCCAACGTCCTGACTTTC. Protein sequence: CASSPLRFGANVLTF. The whole variable domain, remainder taken from reference TRBV7-8 and TRBJ2-6, is GAGVSQSPRYKVAKRGQDVALRCDPISGHVSLFWYQQALGQGPEFLTYFQNEAQLDKSGLPSDRFFAERPEGSVSTLKIQRTQQEDSAVYLCASSPLRFGANVLTFGAGSRLTVL.

Remarks on this clone: This could be a read error, since a much larger clone is one nucleotide away. Other DNA sequences from this sample encode an identical CDR3 as well. The chain joins TRBV14 to TRBJ2-7; no definite D call. This CDR3 is 13 amino acids long. V lost 9 bases, J lost 3 bases, and 15 bases lay in between. Germline CDR1 is SGHDN and CDR2 is FVKESK. CDR3 coding DNA: TGTGCCAGTTCAGGACCCCGGGTCTACGAGCAGTACTTC. As protein: CASSGPRVYEQYF. Based on the CDR3 plus reference TRBV14 and TRBJ2-7, the full variable domain is EAGVTQFPSHSVIEKGQTVTLRCDPISGHDNLYWYRRVMGKEIKFLLHFVKESKQDESGMPNNRFLAERTGGTYSTLKVQPAELEDSGVYFCASSGPRVYEQYFGPGTRLTVT.

This clone was detected many times. A much larger clone is a single base away; this may be a read error. Different DNA sequences within this sample yield the same CDR3. The chain combines TRBV11-2 with TRBJ1-2, with D unclear. V was shortened by 1 base and J by 8 bases, with 14 bases between the two germline ends. The CDR3 contains 14 residues. CDR1 SGHAT and CDR2 FQNNGV come from the germline V gene. CDR3 in DNA: TGTGCCAGCAGCTTAGGAGTCAACTCCGGCGGCTACACCTTC. Translating gives CASSLGVNSGGYTF.

Worth noting for this clone: A read error may account for a junction end that differs from germline. V gene TRBV20-1 combines with J gene TRBJ2-7; 7 bases are shared with TRBD2. This CDR3 has 12 residues. Germline V gene lookup returns CDR1 DFQATT and CDR2 SNEGSKA (reference sequence). The CDR3 spells CSPLRGDYEHYF. CDR3 in DNA: TGCAGTCCCCTACGGGGGGACTATGAGCATTACTTC.

The sample holds many counts of this clone. V and J are TRBV14 and TRBJ2-1; 9 bases are a match to TRBD2. After removal of 4 bases from V and 9 bases from J, the junction contained 16 bases not matched to a gene. The germline V gene encodes CDR1 SGHDN and CDR2 FVKESK. CDR3 length equals 17 residues. The CDR3 nucleotides read TGTGCCAGCAGCCGATTCAGTAGCGGGAGTTGGGGTAGTGAGCAGTTCTTC. Encoded protein: CASSRFSSGSWGSEQFF.

This clone occurred many times. V gene TRBV5-4 combines with J gene TRBJ2-7, with 12 positions matching TRBD1. The CDR3 has 15 residues. Germline CDR1 reads SGHNT; CDR2 reads YYREEE (reference sequence). V shed 0 bases, J shed 5 bases, and the junction held 3 bases outside the gene matches. The CDR3 protein is CASSLDGTGGHEQYF. The CDR3 DNA reads TGTGCCAGCAGCTTGGATGGGACAGGGGGCCACGAGCAGTACTTC.

This clone was seen a few times. A much larger clone sits a single nucleotide away, making a read error possible. This chain uses TRBV2 with TRBJ2-4; TRBD1 agrees at 10 bases. Germline CDR1 is SNHLY and CDR2 is FYNNEI. Trimming cost V 9 bases and J 10 bases; bases outside gene matches: 12. The CDR3 consists of 14 residues. The CDR3 DNA reads TGTGCCAGAGGGACAGGGGATTACCTTTCGATTCAGTACTTC. Amino acid sequence: CARGTGDYLSIQYF. Full variable domain (outside the CDR3, taken from reference TRBV2 and TRBJ2-4): EPEVTQTPSHQVTQMGQEVILRCVPISNHLYFYWYRQILGQKVEFLVSFYNNEISEKSEIFDDQFSVERPDGSNFTLKIRSTKLEDSAMYFCARGTGDYLSIQYFGAGTRLSVL.